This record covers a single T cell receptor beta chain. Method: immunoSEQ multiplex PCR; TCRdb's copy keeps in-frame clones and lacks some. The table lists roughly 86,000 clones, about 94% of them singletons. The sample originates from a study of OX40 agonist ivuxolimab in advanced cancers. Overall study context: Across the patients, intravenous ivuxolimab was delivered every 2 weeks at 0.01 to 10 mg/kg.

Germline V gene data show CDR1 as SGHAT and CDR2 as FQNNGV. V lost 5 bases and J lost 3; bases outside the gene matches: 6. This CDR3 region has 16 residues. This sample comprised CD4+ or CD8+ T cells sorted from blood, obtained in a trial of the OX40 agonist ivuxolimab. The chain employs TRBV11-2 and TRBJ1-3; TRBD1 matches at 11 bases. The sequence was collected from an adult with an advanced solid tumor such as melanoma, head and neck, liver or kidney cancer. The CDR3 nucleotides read TGTGCCAGCAGCCCGCCCGGGACAGGGGGTGGAAACACCATATATTTT. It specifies CASSPPGTGGGNTIYF. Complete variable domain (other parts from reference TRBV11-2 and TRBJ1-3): EAGVAQSPRYKIIEKRQSVAFWCNPISGHATLYWYQQILGQGPKLLIQFQNNGVVDDSQLPKDRFSAERLKGVDSTLKIQPAKLEDSAVYLCASSPPGTGGGNTIYFGEGSWLTVV.